Listed here are 32 T cell receptor beta chains from one sample, sequenced in a study of T-cell reconstitution after alpha-beta-depleted transplantation in children. Unique molecular identifiers were incorporated when the TCRbeta library was constructed. TCRdb ran MiXCR on the PCR reads and lists one entry per CDR3 protein. The sample includes about 440,000 distinct CDR3 sequences, about 40% of them seen just once. Sequenced material: PBMCs, taken before TCRalphabeta/CD19-depleted stem cell transplant. The receptors originated from a girl between 2 and 10 years old with aplastic anemia, due to receive a stem cell transplant.

In its sample, this clonotype was seen a few times. CDR3 protein: CASHQGGNNEQFF. For the CDR3, the DNA is TGTGCCAGCCACCAGGGAGGAAACAATGAGCAGTTCTTC. The chain combines TRBV18 with TRBJ2-1; D perhaps matches TRBD2 (6 bases). V was clipped by 8 bases and J by 5 bases, with 13 bases between them. This CDR3 comprises 13 residues. Germline CDR1 reads KGHSH; CDR2 reads LQKENI.

In this sample, this clonotype turned up a few times. CDR3 amino acids: CSVVGLAGFVGETQYF. The CDR3 DNA sequence: TGCAGCGTTGTGGGTCTAGCGGGATTTGTGGGAGAGACCCAGTACTTC. The chain is built from TRBV29-1 and TRBJ2-5; 9 bases fit TRBD2. The CDR3 extends over 16 amino acids. The J segment lost 4 bases and the V segment lost 4 bases, leaving 13 bases of the junction unmatched. Germline CDR1 reads SQVTM; CDR2 reads ANQGSEA.

The chain carries TRBV18 and TRBJ2-2, with D unclear. The CDR3 totals 15 residues. V was trimmed by 0 bases and J by 4 bases, leaving 9 bases between them. The germline V gene encodes CDR1 KGHSH and CDR2 LQKENI. This CDR3 is CASSPPGRSTGELFF. DNA for the CDR3: TGTGCCAGCTCACCACCGGGAAGGTCCACCGGGGAGCTGTTTTTT.

This clonotype was recorded many times. As DNA, the CDR3 is TGCAGTGCTAGTTCTAGCGCGGCCCTAGGCACAGATACGCAGTATTTT. This sequence encodes CSASSSAALGTDTQYF. The chain employs TRBV20-1 and TRBJ2-3; TRBD2 is a possible D gene (6 bases). This CDR3 region has 16 residues. The germline V and J ends were trimmed by 3 bases and 1 base, with 17 bases remaining between them. The germline CDR1 and CDR2 sequences are DFQATT and SNEGSKA (reference sequence).

Ten or more counts support this clonotype. The chain combines TRBV5-1 with TRBJ2-1, with 12 bases fitting TRBD2. With V trimmed by 2 bases and J by 8 bases, 5 bases remained unmatched. The germline V gene encodes CDR1 SGHRS and CDR2 YFSETQ. The CDR3 contains 15 residues. CDR3 sequence (DNA): TGCGCCAGCAGCTTTCTAGCGGGAGGGCCAGATGAGCAGTTCTTC. Translated, it gives CASSFLAGGPDEQFF.

The sample holds many counts of this clonotype. The V and J genes are TRBV28 and TRBJ2-7; TRBD2 matches at 10 bases. The germline gives CDR1 MDHEN, CDR2 SYDVKM. This CDR3 spans 15 amino acids. V shed 6 bases, J shed 0 bases, and the junction held 5 bases outside the gene matches. The CDR3 here is CASRKLAGSSYEQYF. CDR3 bases: TGTGCCAGCAGGAAACTAGCGGGGAGCTCCTACGAGCAGTACTTC. The full variable domain, in which reference TRBV28 and TRBJ2-7 provide the parts outside the CDR3, is DVKVTQSSRYLVKRTGEKVFLECVQDMDHENMFWYRQDPGLGLRLIYFSYDVKMKEKGDIPEGYSVSREKKERFSLILESASTNQTSMYLCASRKLAGSSYEQYFGPGTRLTVT.

In this sample, this clonotype turned up many times. V is TRBV6-2 or TRBV6-3 and J is TRBJ2-1; D call uncertain. There are 12 residues in the CDR3. Per germline, CDR1 MNHEY and CDR2 SVGEGT. V gave up 6 bases and J gave up 8 bases, with 11 bases separating them. CDR3 sequence: CASSPPGHEQFF. Written as DNA, the CDR3 is TGTGCCAGCAGCCCCCCCGGCCATGAGCAGTTCTTC.

The chain combines TRBV5-1 with TRBJ1-2; 10 bases line up with TRBD1. Germline CDR1 SGHRS, CDR2 YFSETQ. J lost 2 bases, V lost 4 bases, and 8 bases had no gene match. The CDR3 has 16 residues. CDR3 in DNA: TGCGCCAGCAGCCCATCCGGGACAGGGGTGAACTATGGCTACACCTTC. This sequence encodes CASSPSGTGVNYGYTF.

This clonotype was seen once. The CDR3 DNA is TGTGCCAGTACCGGGACTAGCCGTACAGATACGCAGTATTTT. Its protein is CASTGTSRTDTQYF. The chain combines TRBV2 with TRBJ2-3; 9 nucleotides align to TRBD2. Trimming at V came to 9 bases and at J to 3 bases, leaving 7 bases not matched to a gene. CDR3 length equals 14 residues. Germline V gene data show CDR1 as SNHLY and CDR2 as FYNNEI.

This chain uses TRBV29-1 with TRBJ2-1; D is unclear. The germline V gene has CDR1 SQVTM and CDR2 ANQGSEA. This CDR3 is 12 amino acids long. The V end was cut by 4 bases, the J end by 6 bases, with 10 bases between. CDR3 sequence: CSVAGGINEQFF. The CDR3 DNA sequence: TGCAGCGTTGCAGGTGGGATCAATGAGCAGTTCTTC.

This chain's CDR3 is CATSRDQWNLSTDTQYF. DNA for the CDR3: TGTGCCACCAGCAGAGATCAGTGGAACCTGAGCACAGATACGCAGTATTTT. The chain uses TRBV15 and TRBJ2-3; D gene ambiguous. Trimming shortened V by 0 bases and J by 0 bases, and 13 bases separated the two germline ends. This CDR3 has 17 amino acids. Germline V lookup: CDR1 LNHNV, CDR2 YYDKDF (reference sequence). The whole variable domain, remainder taken from reference TRBV15 and TRBJ2-3, is DAMVIQNPRYQVTQFGKPVTLSCSQTLNHNVMYWYQQKSSQAPKLLFHYYDKDFNNEADTPDNFQSRRPNTSFCFLDIRSPGLGDTAMYLCATSRDQWNLSTDTQYFGPGTRLTVL.

The V gene is TRBV7-2, the J gene TRBJ2-1; 12 nucleotides agree with TRBD2. The CDR3 has 16 residues. Per the germline V gene, CDR1 is SGHTA and CDR2 is FQGNSA. Trimming at V came to 4 bases and at J to 2 bases, leaving 3 bases not matched to a gene. CDR3 nucleotide sequence: TGTGCCAGCAGCTCCTCTAGCGGGGGGGCCTACAATGAGCAGTTCTTC. Amino acids: CASSSSSGGAYNEQFF.

For this clonotype: At one boundary the junction diverges from the germline segment, which might be a read error. The chain uses TRBV20-1 and TRBJ1-1; a weak D match, TRBD1 (5 bases). Per the germline V gene, CDR1 is DFQATT and CDR2 is SNEGSKA (reference sequence). This CDR3 has 13 amino acids. The DNA for the CDR3 is TGCAGTGCTCGGGACGCGCGTTACACTGAAGCTTTATTT. This gives the protein CSARDARYTEALF.

The V gene is TRBV7-8, the J gene TRBJ1-2; 10 bases match TRBD1. The CDR3 is 16 residues long. V lost 5 bases, J lost 2 bases, and 8 bases stayed unmatched. Per the germline V gene, CDR1 is SGHVS and CDR2 is FQNEAQ. CDR3 in DNA: TGTGCCAGCAGCAAAGCTCCGGGACAGGGGAACTATGGCTACACCTTC. This translates into CASSKAPGQGNYGYTF.

The rearrangement links TRBV4-2 to TRBJ2-2; either TRBD1 or TRBD2 may fit D (6 bases each). V lost 6 bases to trimming and J lost 6 bases, with 14 bases between them. Germline V lookup: CDR1 LGHNA, CDR2 YNFKEQ. The CDR3 covers 14 residues. The CDR3 reads CASRPVRGPGELFF. CDR3 DNA: TGTGCCAGCAGACCCGTCCGGGGGCCCGGGGAGCTGTTTTTT.

This clonotype was seen only a few times. This chain joins TRBV5-4 and TRBJ2-7; 8 bases fit TRBD1. From germline, CDR1 is SGHNT and CDR2 YYREEE (reference sequence). The CDR3 sequence is 17 residues long. The J segment lost 2 bases and the V segment lost 0 bases, leaving 10 bases of the junction unmatched. The CDR3: CASSLGLSGGSTYEQYF. The CDR3 coding sequence is TGTGCCAGCAGCTTGGGACTATCAGGGGGCTCAACCTACGAGCAGTACTTC.

This clonotype has a count of ten or more. The chain has TRBV7-9 and TRBJ1-4; TRBD1 is a possible D gene (6 bases). CDR1 SEHNR and CDR2 FQNEAQ come from the germline V gene (reference sequence). The CDR3 is made up of 14 amino acids. Trimming shortened V by 3 bases and J by 8 bases, and 13 bases separated the two germline ends. This CDR3 is CASSFGGAEEKLFF. The CDR3 nucleotides read TGTGCCAGCAGCTTTGGGGGGGCGGAAGAAAAACTGTTTTTT. Full variable domain (remainder filled in from reference TRBV7-9 and TRBJ1-4): DTGVSQNPRHKITKRGQNVTFRCDPISEHNRLYWYRQTLGQGPEFLTYFQNEAQLEKSRLLSDRFSAERPKGSFSTLEIQRTEQGDSAMYLCASSFGGAEEKLFFGSGTQLSVL.

The chain combines TRBV28 with TRBJ2-5; D is perhaps TRBD1 (5 bases). Germline V CDR1 and CDR2: MDHEN, SYDVKM. V gave up 5 bases and J gave up 5 bases, with 21 bases separating them. This CDR3 contains 16 residues. The CDR3 DNA sequence: TGTGCCAGCAGTCCAGCCCGTCAGGGTCAGGAGGAGACCCAGTACTTC. Protein product: CASSPARQGQEETQYF.

This clonotype has a handful of counts. This chain connects TRBV7-2 to TRBJ2-3; D is ambiguous. This CDR3 is built from 12 residues. Looked up from germline, CDR1 is SGHTA and CDR2 is FQGNSA. Trimming shortened V by 3 bases and J by 6 bases, and 7 bases separated the two germline ends. For the CDR3, the DNA is TGTGCCAGCAGCTTTGGCGAGGATACGCAGTATTTT. Translated, it gives CASSFGEDTQYF.

The V and J genes are TRBV5-1 and TRBJ2-5; D possibly corresponds to TRBD2 (6 bases). Germline values: CDR1 SGHRS, CDR2 YFSETQ. V lost 5 bases, J lost 5 bases, and 16 bases lay in between. This CDR3 region has 14 residues. CDR3 in amino acids: CASRADLGGETQYF. The CDR3 bases are TGCGCCAGCAGGGCTGATTTGGGGGGTGAGACCCAGTACTTC.

This chain connects TRBV7-6 to TRBJ2-7; possible D gene TRBD2, 6 bases. The CDR3 contains 15 residues. V lost 1 base and J lost 1, with 11 bases in between. CDR1 and CDR2 (germline): SGHVS, FNYEAQ. Here the CDR3 DNA reads TGTGCCAGCAGCTTAGAAACGGGAGCTTCCTACGAGCAGTACTTC. Protein: CASSLETGASYEQYF.

This clonotype occurred a few times. The chain recombines TRBV11-2 with TRBJ2-7; no definite D call. Deletions cut 4 bases from V and 4 bases from J, with 5 bases between. Germline CDR1 and CDR2: SGHAT and FQNNGV. The CDR3 covers 11 residues. The CDR3 region is CASSSKYEQYF. Here the CDR3 DNA reads TGTGCCAGCAGCTCCAAGTACGAGCAGTACTTC.

The chain combines TRBV20-1 with TRBJ2-7, with 11 bases fitting TRBD1. Germline values: CDR1 DFQATT, CDR2 SNEGSKA (reference sequence). CDR3 length: 13 residues. V lost 5 bases to trimming and J lost 12 bases; unmatched junction nucleotides: 12. The CDR3 is CSAARTGGASPYF. CDR3 bases: TGCAGTGCTGCAAGGACAGGGGGCGCGAGCCCGTACTTC.

The rearrangement joins TRBV11-2 to TRBJ2-1; 8 bases are shared with TRBD2. The CDR3 is 15 amino acids. Germline V CDR1 and CDR2: SGHAT, FQNNGV. With V trimmed by 1 base and J by 6 bases, 5 bases remained unmatched. The CDR3 loop reads CASSLAGGPFNEQFF. CDR3 nucleotide sequence: TGTGCCAGCAGCTTAGCGGGAGGGCCGTTCAATGAGCAGTTCTTC.

This clonotype was recorded only once. This chain joins TRBV19 and TRBJ2-1, with 10 bases fitting TRBD1. The CDR3 spans 18 residues. CDR1 LNHDA and CDR2 SQIVND come from the germline V gene (reference sequence). V lost 2 bases to trimming and J lost 4 bases; unmatched junction nucleotides: 11. The CDR3 bases are TGTGCCAGTAGTATAAATGGAGGGGGACAGGGGCAGTACAATGAGCAGTTCTTC. Protein sequence: CASSINGGGQGQYNEQFF.

This chain uses TRBV21-1 with TRBJ2-2; TRBD1 is the table's D call and was not checked against the DNA. TRBV21-1 is reported as a pseudogene. There are 15 residues in the CDR3. The CDR3 region is CASSGQTGNTGELFF. CDR3 nucleotides: TGTGCCAGCAGCGGCCAGACAGGGAACACCGGGGAGCTGTTTTTT.

This clonotype was counted many times. The chain combines TRBV29-1 with TRBJ2-3; D is ambiguous. CDR1 is SQVTM and CDR2 is ANQGSEA in the germline V gene. V lost 7 bases to trimming and J lost 2 bases, with 10 bases between them. The CDR3 is 12 amino acids. CDR3 sequence (DNA): TGCAGCGGAAGAGTATTCACAGATACGCAGTATTTT. As protein: CSGRVFTDTQYF.

This clonotype was seen a few times. CDR3 sequence reads: CSVSGTPKGAGAEAFF. DNA for the CDR3: TGCAGCGTTAGCGGGACTCCGAAAGGGGCGGGAGCTGAAGCTTTCTTT. This chain links TRBV29-1 with TRBJ1-1, with D tentatively TRBD1 (5 bases). Trimming took 5 bases from V and 6 from J, leaving 25 bases between them. The V gene's germline CDR1 is SQVTM and CDR2 ANQGSEA. CDR3 length equals 16 residues.

The genes are TRBV20-1 and TRBJ2-7; TRBD2 agrees at 7 bases. This CDR3 region has 13 residues. Germline trimming cut 1 base from V and 6 bases from J; bases unmatched to any gene: 6. From germline, CDR1 is DFQATT and CDR2 SNEGSKA (reference sequence). The CDR3 spells CSARVAGLREQYF. For the CDR3, the DNA is TGCAGTGCTAGAGTAGCGGGCCTGCGCGAGCAGTACTTC.

The chain links TRBV5-1 to TRBJ2-1; 12 positions match TRBD1. This CDR3 contains 17 residues. Germline V lookup: CDR1 SGHRS, CDR2 YFSETQ. The V and J ends lost 1 base and 7 bases, in that order; junction bases with no gene match: 9. The CDR3 nucleotides are TGCGCCAGCAGCTTGAGGGGACCGGGACAGGGGGCGAATGAGCAGTTCTTC. Translated: CASSLRGPGQGANEQFF.

Concerning this clonotype itself: A read error may explain this, as a much larger clone is one base away. The V and J genes are TRBV6-5 and TRBJ1-1, with 8 bases that match TRBD1. This CDR3 is 15 amino acids long. The germline CDR1 and CDR2 sequences are MNHEY and SVGAGI. With 4 bases clipped from V and 4 bases from J, the junction kept 8 bases outside the gene matches. The CDR3 region is CASSCWRTGTTEAFF. The CDR3 nucleotides are TGTGCCAGCAGTTGCTGGCGGACAGGGACCACTGAAGCTTTCTTT.

This clonotype was observed a handful of times. For the CDR3, the DNA is TGTGCCAGCTGGGGACCGGGACTAGCGGGATTTTCCCCCCCAGATACGCAGTATTTT. This encodes CASWGPGLAGFSPPDTQYF. The chain joins TRBV12-3 or TRBV12-4 to TRBJ2-3, with 13 nucleotides matching TRBD2. J gave up 4 bases and V 8 bases, and 18 bases lay outside the gene matches. The CDR3 runs to 19 residues.